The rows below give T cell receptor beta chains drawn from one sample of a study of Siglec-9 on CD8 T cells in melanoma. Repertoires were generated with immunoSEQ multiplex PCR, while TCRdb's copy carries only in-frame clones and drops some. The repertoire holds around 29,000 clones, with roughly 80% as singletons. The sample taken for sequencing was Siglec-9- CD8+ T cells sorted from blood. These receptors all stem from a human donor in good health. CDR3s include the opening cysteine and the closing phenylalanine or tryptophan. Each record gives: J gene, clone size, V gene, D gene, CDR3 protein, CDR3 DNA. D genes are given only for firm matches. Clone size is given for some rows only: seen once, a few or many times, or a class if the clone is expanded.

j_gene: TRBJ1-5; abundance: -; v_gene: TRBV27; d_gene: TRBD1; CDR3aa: CASSTGTGGIQPQHF; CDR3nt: TGTGCCAGCAGCACCGGGACAGGGGGCATTCAGCCCCAGCATTTT
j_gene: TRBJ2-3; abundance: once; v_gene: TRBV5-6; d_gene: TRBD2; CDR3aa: CASSTGLADFTDTQYF; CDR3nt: TGTGCCAGCAGCACTGGACTAGCAGATTTCACAGATACGCAGTATTTT
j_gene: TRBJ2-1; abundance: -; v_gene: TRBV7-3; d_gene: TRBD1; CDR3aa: CASSMTGMLGNEQFF; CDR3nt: TGTGCCAGCAGCATGACAGGGATGCTGGGCAATGAGCAGTTCTTC
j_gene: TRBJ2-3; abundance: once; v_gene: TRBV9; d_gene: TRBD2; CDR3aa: CASSVGNGGASTDTQYF; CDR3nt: TGTGCCAGCAGCGTAGGCAACGGGGGGGCCTCCACAGATACGCAGTATTTT
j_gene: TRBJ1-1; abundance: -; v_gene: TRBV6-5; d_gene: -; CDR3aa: CASRETDRLNTEAFF; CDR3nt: TGTGCCAGCAGAGAAACCGACAGGCTGAACACTGAAGCTTTCTTT
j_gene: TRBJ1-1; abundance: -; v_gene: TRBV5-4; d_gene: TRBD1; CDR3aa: CASSLTGQGNTEAFF; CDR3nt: TGTGCCAGCAGCCTCACGGGACAGGGGAACACTGAAGCTTTCTTT
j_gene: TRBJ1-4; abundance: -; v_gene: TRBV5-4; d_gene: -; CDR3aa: CASSPGGDEKLFF; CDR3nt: TGTGCCAGCAGCCCGGGGGGGGATGAAAAACTGTTTTTT
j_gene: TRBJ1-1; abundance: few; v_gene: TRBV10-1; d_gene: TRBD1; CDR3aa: CASSDVAGGTEAFF; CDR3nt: TGCGCCAGCAGTGATGTTGCAGGGGGGACTGAAGCTTTCTTT
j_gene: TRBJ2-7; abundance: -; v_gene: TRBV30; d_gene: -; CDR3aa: CAWSDRDRFSYEQYF; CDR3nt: TGTGCCTGGAGTGACCGGGACCGGTTCTCCTACGAGCAGTACTTC
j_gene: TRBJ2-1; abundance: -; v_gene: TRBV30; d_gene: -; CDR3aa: CGQGPDNEQFF; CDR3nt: TGTGGCCAGGGGCCAGACAATGAGCAGTTCTTC
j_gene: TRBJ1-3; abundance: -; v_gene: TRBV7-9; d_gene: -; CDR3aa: CASRPTLLSGNTIYF; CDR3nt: TGTGCCAGCAGGCCTACGCTCCTCTCTGGAAACACCATATATTTT
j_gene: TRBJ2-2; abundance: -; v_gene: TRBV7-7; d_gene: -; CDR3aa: CASSYQYTGELFF; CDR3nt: TGTGCCAGCAGCTATCAATACACCGGGGAGCTGTTTTTT
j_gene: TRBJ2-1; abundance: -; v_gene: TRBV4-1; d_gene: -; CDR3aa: CASSPVGGGPNEQFF; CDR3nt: TGCGCCAGCAGCCCCGTTGGGGGGGGCCCCAATGAGCAGTTCTTC
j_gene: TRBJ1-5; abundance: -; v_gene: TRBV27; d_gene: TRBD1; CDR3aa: CASSLGGDSLNQPQHF; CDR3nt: TGTGCCAGCAGCTTAGGCGGGGACAGCCTTAATCAGCCCCAGCATTTT
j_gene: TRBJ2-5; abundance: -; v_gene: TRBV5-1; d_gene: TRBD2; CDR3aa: CASSPNSGGTQETQYF; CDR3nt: TGCGCCAGCAGCCCCAATAGCGGGGGGACACAGGAGACCCAGTACTTC
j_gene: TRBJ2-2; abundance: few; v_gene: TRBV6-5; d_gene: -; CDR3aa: CASGPGAEIGELFF; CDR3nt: TGTGCCAGCGGTCCGGGGGCGGAAATCGGGGAGCTGTTTTTT
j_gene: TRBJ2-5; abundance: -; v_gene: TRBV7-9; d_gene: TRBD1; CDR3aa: CASSPWTGDADYETQYF; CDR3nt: TGTGCCAGCAGCCCGTGGACAGGGGACGCCGATTATGAGACCCAGTACTTC
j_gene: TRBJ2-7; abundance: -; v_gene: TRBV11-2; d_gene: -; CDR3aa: CASSLSVTYEQYF; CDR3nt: TGTGCCAGCAGCTTGTCGGTAACCTACGAGCAGTACTTC
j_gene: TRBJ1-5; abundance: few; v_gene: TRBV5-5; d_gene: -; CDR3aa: CASSPGWGKNSNQPQHF; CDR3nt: TGTGCCAGCAGCCCAGGGTGGGGGAAAAATAGCAATCAGCCCCAGCATTTT
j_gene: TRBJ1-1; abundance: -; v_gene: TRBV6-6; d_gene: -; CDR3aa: CASSSTQAAEAFF; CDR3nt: TGTGCCAGCAGTTCCACCCAGGCCGCTGAAGCTTTCTTT
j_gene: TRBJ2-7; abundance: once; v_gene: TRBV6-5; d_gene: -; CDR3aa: CASSETGSSYEQYF; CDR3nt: TGTGCCAGCAGCGAAACAGGGAGCTCCTACGAGCAGTACTTC
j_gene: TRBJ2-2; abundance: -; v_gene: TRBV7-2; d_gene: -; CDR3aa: CASSSYTRGTGELFF; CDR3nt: TGTGCCAGCAGCAGTTATACCAGGGGTACCGGGGAGCTGTTTTTT
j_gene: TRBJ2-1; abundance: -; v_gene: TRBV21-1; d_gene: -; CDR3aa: CASSKRRDRPKEQFF; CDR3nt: TGTGCCAGCAGCAAACGGAGGGACAGGCCGAAGGAGCAGTTCTTC
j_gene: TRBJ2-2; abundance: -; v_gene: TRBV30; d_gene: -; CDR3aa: CAWSGGGVDTGELFF; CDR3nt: TGTGCCTGGAGTGGGGGGGGCGTAGACACCGGGGAGCTGTTTTTT
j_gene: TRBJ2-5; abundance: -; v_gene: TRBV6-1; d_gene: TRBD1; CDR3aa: CASSEYPPRQGRETQYF; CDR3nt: TGTGCCAGCAGTGAATACCCCCCACGACAGGGGAGGGAGACCCAGTACTTC
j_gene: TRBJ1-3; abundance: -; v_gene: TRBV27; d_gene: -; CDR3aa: CASSSPGVGNTIYF; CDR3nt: TGTGCCAGCAGTTCACCCGGGGTTGGAAACACCATATATTTT
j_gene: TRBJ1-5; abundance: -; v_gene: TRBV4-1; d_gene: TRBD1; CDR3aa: CASRGQGGQPQHF; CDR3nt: TGCGCCAGCAGAGGACAGGGGGGACAGCCCCAGCATTTT
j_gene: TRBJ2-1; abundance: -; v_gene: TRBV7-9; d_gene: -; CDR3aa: CASRSTVTSFNNEQFF; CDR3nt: TGTGCCAGCAGGTCGACAGTGACTAGTTTTAACAATGAGCAGTTCTTC
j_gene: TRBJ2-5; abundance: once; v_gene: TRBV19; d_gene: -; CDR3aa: CASSIDARGSVFQETQYF; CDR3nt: TGTGCCAGTAGTATAGATGCCAGGGGAAGCGTCTTCCAAGAGACCCAGTACTTC
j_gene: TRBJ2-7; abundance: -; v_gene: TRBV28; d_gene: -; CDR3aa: CASSPRDNPYEQYF; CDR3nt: TGTGCCAGCAGTCCTCGGGACAACCCCTACGAGCAGTACTTC
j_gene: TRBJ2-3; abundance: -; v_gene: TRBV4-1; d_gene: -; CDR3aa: CASKIEGGASDTQYF; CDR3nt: TGCGCCAGCAAGATTGAGGGGGGGGCCTCCGATACGCAGTATTTT
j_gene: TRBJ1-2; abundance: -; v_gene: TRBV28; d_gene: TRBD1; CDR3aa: CASRGQGRPIPYGYTF; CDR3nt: TGTGCCAGCAGAGGACAGGGGCGCCCGATTCCCTATGGCTACACCTTC
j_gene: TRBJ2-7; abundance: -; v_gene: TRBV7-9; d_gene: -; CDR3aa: CASSLSFNEQYF; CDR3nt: TGTGCCAGCAGCTTATCCTTCAACGAGCAGTACTTC
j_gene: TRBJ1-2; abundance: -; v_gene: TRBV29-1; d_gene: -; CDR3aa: CSVEKGRPGYTF; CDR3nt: TGCAGCGTTGAAAAGGGCAGGCCGGGCTACACCTTC
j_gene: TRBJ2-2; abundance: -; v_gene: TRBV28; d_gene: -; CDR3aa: CASRVGVLGAGELFF; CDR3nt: TGTGCCAGCAGGGTAGGGGTATTGGGGGCCGGGGAGCTGTTTTTT
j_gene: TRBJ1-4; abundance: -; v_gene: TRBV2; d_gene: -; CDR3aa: CASSSGHRNEKLFF; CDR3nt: TGTGCCAGCAGTTCTGGACATCGAAATGAAAAACTGTTTTTT
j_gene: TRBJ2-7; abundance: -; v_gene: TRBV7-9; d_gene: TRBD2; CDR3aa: CASSLSTGLKSYEQYF; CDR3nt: TGTGCCAGCAGCTTGAGTACGGGACTAAAATCCTACGAGCAGTACTTC
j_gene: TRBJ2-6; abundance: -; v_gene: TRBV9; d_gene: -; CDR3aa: CASSVGDYSGANVLTF; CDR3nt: TGTGCCAGCAGCGTCGGGGATTACTCTGGGGCCAACGTCCTGACTTTC
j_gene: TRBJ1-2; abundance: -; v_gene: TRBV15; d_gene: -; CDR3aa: CATSRDPRLGNYGYTF; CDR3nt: TGTGCCACCAGCAGAGATCCTCGACTAGGGAACTATGGCTACACCTTC
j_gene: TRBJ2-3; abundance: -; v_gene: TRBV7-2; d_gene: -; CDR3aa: CASSSRRAYTDTQYF; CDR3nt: TGTGCCAGCAGCTCGAGGCGGGCCTACACAGATACGCAGTATTTT
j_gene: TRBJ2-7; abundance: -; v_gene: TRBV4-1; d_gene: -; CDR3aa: CASSQGPVAYEQYF; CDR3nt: TGCGCCAGCAGCCAAGGACCAGTAGCCTACGAGCAGTACTTC
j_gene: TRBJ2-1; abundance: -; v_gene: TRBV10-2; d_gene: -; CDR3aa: CATIVRGEQFF; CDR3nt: TGCGCCACCATCGTCAGGGGTGAGCAGTTCTTC
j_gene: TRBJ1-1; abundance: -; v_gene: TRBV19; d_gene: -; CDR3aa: CASSHLADTEAFF; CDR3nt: TGTGCCAGTAGCCACCTCGCGGACACTGAAGCTTTCTTT
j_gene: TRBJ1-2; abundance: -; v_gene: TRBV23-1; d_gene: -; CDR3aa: CASPHPWGGYTF; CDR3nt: TGCGCCAGCCCCCATCCCTGGGGCGGCTACACCTTC
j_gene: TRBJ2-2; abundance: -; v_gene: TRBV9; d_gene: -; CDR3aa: CASSVGVQLTGELFF; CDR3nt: TGTGCCAGCAGCGTAGGAGTCCAGCTCACCGGGGAGCTGTTTTTT